Presented here are 19 T cell receptor beta chains from one specimen sequenced in a study of metastatic and nonmetastatic thyroid tumors (dated by TCRdb to between 2020 and 2021). Receptor amplification or capture employed PCR. Sequenced using an Illumina HiSeq 4000. TCRdb reprocessing: public reads trimmed at Q25 with fastp, clones called with MiXCR, in-frame beta chains kept. A total of tens of thousands of clones appear in this sample, around a sixth of them only once. The ten largest clones represent about 7.3% of the sample. No treatment had been received by any patient before thyroid surgery. Sequenced: blood. These receptors all come from a female donor with papillary thyroid cancer or a benign thyroid nodule (not recorded which). Some clones in this sample may be carry-over from other donors' samples.

V gene TRBV20-1 combines with J gene TRBJ2-7; D remains ambiguous. The germline CDR1 and CDR2 sequences are DFQATT and SNEGSKA (reference sequence). V lost 6 bases and J lost 2, with 20 bases in between. CDR3 size: 15 residues. The DNA of the CDR3 is TGCAGTGCCACCCCCCGTAAAGACTCAACCTACGAGCAGTACTTC. It translates to CSATPRKDSTYEQYF.

This clone occurred many times. The J gene is TRBJ2-3, the V gene TRBV19; 8 bases fit TRBD1. Germline loops: CDR1 LNHDA, CDR2 SQIVND (reference sequence). J gave up 11 bases and V 6 bases, and 7 bases lay outside the gene matches. CDR3 size: 12 residues. The CDR3 DNA reads as TGTGCCAGTAGCCGACAGGGGAGTGGGCAGTATTTT. This sequence encodes CASSRQGSGQYF.

This chain connects TRBV7-3 to TRBJ1-2, with 7 bases matching TRBD1. The V gene's germline CDR1 is SGHTA and CDR2 FQGTGA. This CDR3 comprises 15 residues. Losses at the gene ends were 1 base for V and 2 bases for J; bases not matched to a gene: 4. The CDR3 is CASSLRQGENYGYTF. The CDR3 DNA is TGTGCCAGCAGCTTAAGGCAGGGGGAGAACTATGGCTACACCTTC.

The chain carries TRBV5-4 and TRBJ1-3; 7 positions match TRBD1. The CDR3 has 13 residues. J was trimmed by 4 bases and V by 7 bases; bases with no gene match: 5. CDR1 is SGHNT, CDR2 YYREEE, per germline (reference sequence). The CDR3 region has the DNA TGTGCCAGCTCGCAGGGGGGGGGAAACACCATATATTTT. Translated, it gives CASSQGGGNTIYF.

This clone was recorded at least ten times. The rearrangement joins TRBV2 to TRBJ1-6, with D maybe TRBD1 (6 bases). Germline loops: CDR1 SNHLY, CDR2 FYNNEI. There are 14 residues in the CDR3. With 3 bases removed from V and 7 bases from J, the gap between germline ends came to 10 bases. CDR3 region: CASSDTGLNSPLHF. CDR3 nucleotide sequence: TGTGCCAGCAGTGATACAGGGCTGAATTCACCCCTCCACTTT.

This clone is labeled as medium-sized. This chain uses TRBV12-3 or TRBV12-4 with TRBJ2-7; 8 bases fit TRBD1. This CDR3 has 12 amino acids. Trimming took 6 bases from V and 10 from J; bases not matched to a gene: 8. The CDR3: CASSLQGVDQYF. The CDR3 region has the DNA TGTGCCAGCAGCCTACAGGGGGTTGATCAGTACTTC.

Judged by abundance, this clone is medium-sized. The chain combines TRBV19 with TRBJ1-2, with D possibly TRBD1 on 5 matching bases. The CDR3 length is 14 residues. Trimming shortened V by 1 base and J by 4 bases, and 10 bases separated the two germline ends. Germline-derived CDR1 and CDR2 are LNHDA and SQIVND (reference sequence). The CDR3 loop is CASSIAGASYGYTF. The CDR3 DNA sequence: TGTGCCAGTAGTATAGCTGGGGCGAGCTATGGCTACACCTTC.

This clone showed up many times. This sequence joins TRBV7-9 and TRBJ1-2; D is uncertain. The V end lost 5 bases, the J end lost 4 bases, and 17 bases lay between the germline ends. This CDR3 has 15 amino acids. Germline V gene lookup returns CDR1 SEHNR and CDR2 FQNEAQ (reference sequence). The CDR3 protein is CASSPRGLGIYGYTF. In nucleotides, the CDR3 is TGTGCCAGCAGCCCCCGCGGACTTGGTATCTATGGCTACACCTTC.

This clone was observed many times. The chain joins TRBV5-8 to TRBJ2-4; D call uncertain. V was trimmed by 2 bases and J by 1 base, leaving 16 bases between them. The CDR3 is made up of 17 amino acids. Germline V gene lookup returns CDR1 SGHTS and CDR2 YDEGEE. CDR3 sequence (DNA): TGTGCCAGCAGCTTCTATAAATCCTCCGGGGCCAAAAACATTCAGTACTTC. Protein sequence: CASSFYKSSGAKNIQYF.

This clone was seen many times. CDR3 loop: CATSDPGGIDGYTF. CDR3 coding DNA: TGTGCCACCAGTGATCCAGGGGGCATTGATGGCTACACCTTC. The chain carries TRBV24-1 and TRBJ1-2, with 8 bases fitting TRBD1. The V gene's germline CDR1 is KGHDR and CDR2 SFDVKD. The CDR3 consists of 14 residues. The V and J ends lost 3 bases and 6 bases, in that order; junction bases with no gene match: 5.

V is TRBV20-1 and J is TRBJ2-1, with 11 nucleotides matching TRBD2. The CDR3 length is 18 residues. J was trimmed by 6 bases and V by 2 bases; bases with no gene match: 15. Germline assignment: CDR1 DFQATT and CDR2 SNEGSKA (reference sequence). CDR3 in amino acids: CSARSVSGRAVLLNEQFF. CDR3 sequence (DNA): TGCAGTGCTAGATCAGTTAGCGGGAGGGCCGTTTTGCTCAATGAGCAGTTCTTC.

This clone has a single count. The rearrangement joins TRBV11-3 to TRBJ1-1; no reliable D call. The CDR3 totals 14 residues. V was shortened by 8 bases and J by 1 base, with 14 bases between the two germline ends. CDR1 and CDR2 (germline): SGHNT, YENEEA. In DNA form, the CDR3 reads TGTGCCAGCGTATCGGAGCAGACGAACACTGAAGCTTTCTTT. Residues: CASVSEQTNTEAFF.

In its sample, this clone was seen many times. CDR3 sequence: CASSPHLGNTIYF. DNA for the CDR3: TGTGCCAGCAGCCCACACCTGGGAAACACCATATATTTT. The chain employs TRBV7-2 and TRBJ1-3, with D unclear. Between the trimmed V and J ends, which lost 5 bases and 4 bases, there was a span of 9 bases. Germline V gene lookup returns CDR1 SGHTA and CDR2 FQGNSA. The CDR3 runs 13 residues.

In its sample, this clone ranks as medium-sized. The chain recombines TRBV6-5 with TRBJ2-1; the D is unclear. Germline assignment: CDR1 MNHEY and CDR2 SVGAGI. This CDR3 region has 17 residues. V lost 0 bases, J lost 0 bases, and 12 bases lay in between. DNA of the CDR3: TGTGCCAGCAGTTACTCGAATTTTTTTAGCTCCTACAATGAGCAGTTCTTC. Its protein product is CASSYSNFFSSYNEQFF.

This clone was picked up a small number of times. The V gene is TRBV5-1, the J gene TRBJ2-7; 9 positions match TRBD2. Germline V gives CDR1 SGHRS, CDR2 YFSETQ. The CDR3 is made up of 15 amino acids. After removal of 3 bases from V and 5 bases from J, the junction contained 9 bases not matched to a gene. The CDR3 bases are TGCGCCAGCAGCTCGACTAGCGGAGGGTCGAACGAGCAGTACTTC. This sequence encodes CASSSTSGGSNEQYF.

The CDR3 loop reads CATRAGDGQDNNYGYTF. Here the CDR3 DNA reads TGTGCCACCCGTGCGGGAGACGGACAGGATAATAACTATGGCTACACCTTC. This rearrangement joins TRBV24-1 to TRBJ1-2; TRBD1 agrees at 7 bases. The V segment lost 9 bases and the J segment 1 base; nucleotides outside the gene matches: 16. Germline CDR1 reads KGHDR; CDR2 reads SFDVKD. This CDR3 contains 17 residues.

This clone was detected ten times or more. The rearrangement links TRBV5-5 to TRBJ2-1, with 8 bases identical to TRBD2. V dropped 7 bases and J dropped 0; count of bases not matched to a gene: 3. The CDR3 extends over 14 amino acids. Germline CDR1 reads SGHKS; CDR2 reads YYEKEE (reference sequence). The DNA of the CDR3 is TGTGCCAGCCAGGGGACTAGCTCCTACAATGAGCAGTTCTTC. Translating gives CASQGTSSYNEQFF.

The sample holds many counts of this clone. The chain is built from TRBV20-1 and TRBJ2-7; D is perhaps TRBD1 (5 bases). The CDR3 length is 16 residues. V lost 5 bases and J lost 2, with 22 bases in between. Looked up from germline, CDR1 is DFQATT and CDR2 is SNEGSKA (reference sequence). The CDR3 nucleotides are TGCAGTGCTGACGATCTCAGGGCCTCGAGGACCTACGAGCAGTACTTC. Protein sequence: CSADDLRASRTYEQYF.

The chain has TRBV20-1 and TRBJ2-7; D remains ambiguous. Germline V gene data show CDR1 as DFQATT and CDR2 as SNEGSKA (reference sequence). Trimming stripped 6 bases from V and 2 bases from J, with 14 bases between. This CDR3 region has 13 residues. The CDR3 sequence is CSAYTGLTYEQYF. CDR3 coding DNA: TGCAGTGCCTATACGGGCTTAACCTACGAGCAGTACTTC.